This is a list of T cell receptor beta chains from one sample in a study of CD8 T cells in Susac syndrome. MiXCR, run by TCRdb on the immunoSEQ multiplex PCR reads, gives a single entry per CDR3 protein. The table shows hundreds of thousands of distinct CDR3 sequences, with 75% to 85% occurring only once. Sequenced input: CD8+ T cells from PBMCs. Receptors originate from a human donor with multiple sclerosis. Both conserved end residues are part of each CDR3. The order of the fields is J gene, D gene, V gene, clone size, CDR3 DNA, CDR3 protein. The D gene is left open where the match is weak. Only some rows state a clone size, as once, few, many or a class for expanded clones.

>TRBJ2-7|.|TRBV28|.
TGTGCCAGCAGTTTGGCGGGGTTTATCTACGAGCAGTACTTC
CASSLAGFIYEQYF
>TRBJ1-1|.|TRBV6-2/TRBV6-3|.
TGTGCCAGCAGTTATTCAGGGGCGCGCACTGAAGCTTTCTTT
CASSYSGARTEAFF
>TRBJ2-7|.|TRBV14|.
TGTGCCAGCAGCCCCAACAATAGGGACGAGCAGTACTTC
CASSPNNRDEQYF
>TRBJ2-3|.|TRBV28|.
TGTGCCAGTAACGGGCCTCCCAAGGCAGATACGCAGTATTTT
CASNGPPKADTQYF
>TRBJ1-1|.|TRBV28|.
TGTGCCAGCAGTTTGCAACGGTCCCCACCCCTCGAAGCTTTCTTT
CASSLQRSPPLEAFF
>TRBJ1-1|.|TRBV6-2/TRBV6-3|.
TGTGCCAGCAGTTACTCGGGTGGCGTCGCTGAAGCTTTCTTT
CASSYSGGVAEAFF
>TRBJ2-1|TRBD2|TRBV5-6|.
TGTGCCAGCAGCCGGACTAGCAGGGCATTGCAGTTCTTC
CASSRTSRALQFF
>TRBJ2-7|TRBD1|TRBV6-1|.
TGTGCCAGCAGTGCTGGGACAGTCCTCTCCTACGAGCAGTACTTC
CASSAGTVLSYEQYF
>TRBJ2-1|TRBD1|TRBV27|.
TGTGCCAGCAGCACAAACAGGGGCAATGAGCAGTTCTTC
CASSTNRGNEQFF
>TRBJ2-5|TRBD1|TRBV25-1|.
TGTGCCAGCATGCGGGCAGGCAGGGGGCGCACCTTTCAAGAGACCCAGTACTTC
CASMRAGRGRTFQETQYF
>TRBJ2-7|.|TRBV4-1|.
TGCGCCAGCAGCCAAAGTGTGGCGTTCGAGCAGTACTTC
CASSQSVAFEQYF
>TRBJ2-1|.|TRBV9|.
TGTGCCAGCAGCGTAGTTGAACTGAGCTCCTACAATGAGCAGTTCTTC
CASSVVELSSYNEQFF
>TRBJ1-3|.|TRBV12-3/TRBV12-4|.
TGTGCCAGCAGTTCAGGAGACAGTTCCGGAAACACCATATATTTT
CASSSGDSSGNTIYF
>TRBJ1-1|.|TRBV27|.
TGTGCCAGCAGCCGGGGGGGTTGGGCCACTGAAGCTTTCTTT
CASSRGGWATEAFF
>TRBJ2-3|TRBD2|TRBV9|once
TGTGCCAGCAGCTATGGACTAGCGGGAGGTTTAAGCACAGATACGCAGTATTTT
CASSYGLAGGLSTDTQYF
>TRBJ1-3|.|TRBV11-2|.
TGTGCCAGCAGCTCGATTTGGAGCGTCCCCACTGGAAACACCATATATTTT
CASSSIWSVPTGNTIYF
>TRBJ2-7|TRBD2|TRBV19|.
TGTGCCAGTAATCCAGCGGGATCGTACGAGCAGTACTTC
CASNPAGSYEQYF
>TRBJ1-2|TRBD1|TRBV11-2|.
TGTGCCAGCAGCTCTCGACAGGGAATCTATGGCTACACCTTC
CASSSRQGIYGYTF
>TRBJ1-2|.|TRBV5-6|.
TGTGCCAGCAGCCCACCCGGACAGACCAACTATGGCTACACCTTC
CASSPPGQTNYGYTF
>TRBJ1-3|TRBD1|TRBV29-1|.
TGCAGCGTAATACAGGGGATCGGAAACACCATATATTTT
CSVIQGIGNTIYF
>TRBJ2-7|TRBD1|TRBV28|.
TGTGCCAGCAGCACAGGGGTCTCCTACGAGCAGTACTTC
CASSTGVSYEQYF
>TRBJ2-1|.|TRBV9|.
TGTGCCAGCAGCGCCCCAAGGGAGGCCCCATACAATGAGCAGTTCTTC
CASSAPREAPYNEQFF
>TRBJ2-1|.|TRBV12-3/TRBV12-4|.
TGTGCCAGCAGCTCGACTATAGTCAATGAGCAGTTCTTC
CASSSTIVNEQFF
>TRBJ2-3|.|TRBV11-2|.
TGTGCCAGCAGCCCGTCTCGCGCAGATACGCAGTATTTT
CASSPSRADTQYF
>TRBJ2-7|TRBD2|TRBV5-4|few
TGTGCCAGCAGCTTGACTGGACTAGCCTACGAGCAGTACTTC
CASSLTGLAYEQYF
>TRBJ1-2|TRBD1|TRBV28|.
TGTGCCAGCAGTATTCACAGGGGGCTTTTGGGCTACACCTTC
CASSIHRGLLGYTF